A selection of T cell receptor beta chains follows, all from one sample in a study of blood T cell repertoires in COVID-19. Clones were sequenced by immunoSEQ multiplex PCR, and TCRdb holds only the in-frame ones, with some missing. The table records approximately 240,000 clones, around 80% of them present only once. Sequenced input: peripheral blood. The receptors originated from a woman aged 60-75 years who had recovered from COVID-19. The conserved cysteine and the conserved F or W are not part of the CDR3 here. The order of the fields is CDR3 length, J gene, V gene, CDR3 protein.

>16|TRBJ2-5|TRBV7-2
ASSTPGQGANWEETQY
>14|TRBJ2-1|TRBV19
ASSGLGGSSYNEQF
>14|TRBJ1-2|TRBV12-1
ASSFPADRGGYGYT
>14|TRBJ1-6|TRBV18
ASSPAPGGQGSPLH
>17|TRBJ1-6|TRBV7-9
ASSQIGQATSYRNSPLH
>13|TRBJ1-6|TRBV2
ASSEMGAVNSPLH
>11|TRBJ1-6|TRBV29-1
SVDRQGVSPLH
>12|TRBJ1-2|TRBV4-1
ASSQRDRSYGYT
>12|TRBJ1-6|TRBV2
ASRAGLANSPLH
>14|TRBJ2-7|TRBV5-1
ASSFGLIGLDYEQY
>15|TRBJ2-1|TRBV7-3
ASSFPTSGGDNNEQF
>12|TRBJ2-7|TRBV10-3
AISDRDSAYEQY
>11|TRBJ2-7|TRBV2
ASSEGLDRGQY
>15|TRBJ2-2|TRBV11-3
ASSPGLAGGHTGELF
>10|TRBJ1-2|TRBV29-1
SVGGIPPGHP
>14|TRBJ2-5|TRBV5-1
ASSLRLAGGRETQY
>15|TRBJ2-2|TRBV7-2
ASSLAGQAKNTGELF
>12|TRBJ2-7|TRBV12-5
ASGLVPQGYEQY
>11|TRBJ2-7|TRBV5-1
ASSPTGGYEQY
>15|TRBJ1-4|TRBV11-2
ASSEGRGARTYEKLF
>9|TRBJ1-5|TRBV9
ASSVSEPQH
>14|TRBJ2-2|TRBV21-1
ASAGTGKVRTGELF
>12|TRBJ2-2|TRBV18
ASSRLANTGELF
>11|TRBJ1-5|TRBV6-2/TRBV6-3
ASSYHSNQPQH
>13|TRBJ1-6|TRBV9
ASSMQGGVYSPLH
>12|TRBJ2-7|TRBV9
ASSVGPDTYEQY
>12|TRBJ1-1|TRBV2
ASRAGRMNTEAF